One sample yielded the 20 T cell receptor beta chains listed below, sequenced in a study of T cells in women clearing cervical HPV infection (dated 2018 in TCRdb). Preparation of the library involved the immunoSEQ multiplex PCR assay. Entries here come from immuneACCESS through TCRdb and include only in-frame sequences with V and J called. Some clones fail to appear in such tables; in the studies checked, an unresolved V gene covers under half of the shortfall, and the cause of the remainder is unknown. The table for this sample records 25,000 to 35,000 clones. The ten largest clones add up to under 3.5% of the sample. The sequenced sample was blood buffy coat. These receptors were obtained from a woman between 18 and 70 years old with a cervical HPV16 infection that either progressed to CIN3+ or cleared (not recorded which).

On this clone itself: The read ends 3 residues shy of where the CDR3 ends; the end is completed using the germline J gene. The rearrangement uses TRBV5-1 and TRBJ1-1; TRBD1 matches at 11 bases. V shed 0 bases and J 6 bases; nucleotides not matched to a gene: 4. The CDR3 has 15 residues. Germline V gene lookup returns CDR1 SGHRS and CDR2 YFSETQ. Incomplete CDR3 DNA: TGCGCCAGCAGCTTGGCGGGACAGGGGGTCGCTGAA. This gives the protein CASSLAGQGVAE. The full CDR3 protein reads CASSLAGQGVAEAFF. Supplemented by reference TRBV5-1 and TRBJ1-1, the full variable domain reads KAGVTQTPRYLIKTRGQQVTLSCSPISGHRSVSWYQQTPGQGLQFLFEYFSETQRNKGNFPGRFSGRQFSNSRSEMNVSTLELGDSALYLCASSLAGQGVAEAFFGQGTRLTVV.

CDR3 residues: CSVGEGYYNEQFF. The CDR3 DNA, read in part, is TGCAGCGTTGGCGAGGGGTACTACAATGAG. The chain uses TRBV29-1 and TRBJ2-1, with D perhaps TRBD1 or TRBD2 (5 bases each). The read comes to an end 3 residues before the CDR3 does, leaving the germline J gene to fill in the end. The V end was cut by 4 bases, the J end by 3 bases, with 10 bases between. The germline V gene encodes CDR1 SQVTM and CDR2 ANQGSEA. This CDR3 comprises 13 residues.

A remark on this clone: The read finishes 3 residues shy of the CDR3 end, and the germline J gene is used to complete it. The chain uses TRBV7-6 and TRBJ2-3; 7 bases are a match to TRBD2. Trimming took 1 base from V and 0 from J; bases not matched to a gene: 4. This CDR3 contains 16 residues. Looked up from germline, CDR1 is SGHVS and CDR2 is FNYEAQ. The covered CDR3 bases are TGTGCCAGCAGCTTAGTTGCGGGAGCTAGCACAGATACG. Encoded protein: CASSLVAGASTDT. The complete CDR3 reads CASSLVAGASTDTQYF.

Points on this clone: The DNA ends 3 residues before the CDR3 does, and the rest of the CDR3 is filled in from the germline J gene. This chain connects TRBV6-1 to TRBJ1-1, with TRBD1 matching over 8 bases. Germline lookup yields CDR1 MNHNS and CDR2 SASEGT. The CDR3 loop spans 13 amino acids. Incomplete CDR3 DNA: TGTGCCAGCAGTGAAGACAGGGGGGGGTTG. Translating gives CASSEDRGGL. The whole CDR3 sequence reads CASSEDRGGLAFF.

A remark on this clone: Read data end 3 residues before the CDR3 end; the end is taken from the germline J gene. The chain joins TRBV7-2 to TRBJ1-6; TRBD1 aligns across 7 bases. The V and J ends lost 5 bases and 5 bases, in that order; junction bases with no gene match: 6. The V gene's germline CDR1 is SGHTA and CDR2 FQGNSA. CDR3 length: 15 residues. Partial CDR3 DNA: TGTGCCAGCAGCCTGCGTGGACAGGATAATTCACCC. Translated: CASSLRGQDNSP. From start to end, the CDR3 is CASSLRGQDNSPLHF.

Turning to this clone: From the germline J gene comes the end of the CDR3, since the read stops 3 residues before it. This rearrangement joins TRBV2 to TRBJ2-1; TRBD2 matches at 10 bases. The length of the CDR3 is 13 residues. Germline CDR1 and CDR2: SNHLY and FYNNEI. V lost 8 bases and J lost 7; bases outside the gene matches: 5. Incomplete CDR3 DNA: TGTGCCAGCCAGCGGGAGGGCCCTAATGAG. Encoded protein: CASQREGPNE. The full CDR3 is CASQREGPNEQFF. The whole variable domain, remainder taken from reference TRBV2 and TRBJ2-1, is EPEVTQTPSHQVTQMGQEVILRCVPISNHLYFYWYRQILGQKVEFLVSFYNNEISEKSEIFDDQFSVERPDGSNFTLKIRSTKLEDSAMYFCASQREGPNEQFFGPGTRLTVL.

Of note for this clone: The read halts 3 residues ahead of the CDR3 end, with the missing end drawn from the germline J gene. The chain carries TRBV20-1 and TRBJ2-7; 10 nucleotides align to TRBD2. Losses at the gene ends were 1 base for V and 4 bases for J; bases not matched to a gene: 7. In germline, CDR1 is DFQATT, CDR2 SNEGSKA (reference sequence). CDR3 size: 15 residues. The CDR3 bases that were read are TGCAGTGCTAGAGTAGCGGGGGGACCTTTATACGAG. Its translation is CSARVAGGPLYE. Given in full, the CDR3 is CSARVAGGPLYEQYF.

Concerning this clone: The read terminates 3 residues before the CDR3 end, so the remaining end is supplied by the germline J gene. V usage is TRBV20-1 and J usage is TRBJ2-7; no definite D call. The V gene's germline CDR1 is DFQATT and CDR2 SNEGSKA (reference sequence). The CDR3 extends over 12 amino acids. Trimming removed 3 bases at V and 2 bases at J, with 8 bases between. CDR3 bases read: TGCAGTGCTAGTTCGCAGACCTACGAG. Translated, it gives CSASSQTYE. The CDR3 reads in full as CSASSQTYEQYF.

On this clone itself: The CDR3 extends 3 residues past the end of the read, so its final part is completed from the germline J gene. This rearrangement joins TRBV5-1 to TRBJ1-3, with 11 positions matching TRBD1. The CDR3 loop spans 14 amino acids. With V trimmed by 7 bases and J by 8 bases, 8 bases remained unmatched. Looked up from germline, CDR1 is SGHRS and CDR2 is YFSETQ. The covered CDR3 bases are TGCGCCAGCGGGCACGGGACAGGGGGAGACACC. Residues: CASGHGTGGDT. The whole CDR3 region reads CASGHGTGGDTIYF.

In regard to this clone: The CDR3 goes on 3 residues after the read ends, and that part is filled in from the germline J gene. The genes are TRBV19 and TRBJ2-7; 10 nucleotides align to TRBD2. Per germline, CDR1 LNHDA and CDR2 SQIVND (reference sequence). J lost 1 base, V lost 7 bases, and 4 bases had no gene match. CDR3 length: 14 amino acids. The sequenced CDR3 bases are TGTGCCAGTACGAGCGGGAGGGAGTCCTACGAG. This sequence encodes CASTSGRESYE. In full, the CDR3 is CASTSGRESYEQYF. The whole variable domain, remainder taken from reference TRBV19 and TRBJ2-7, is DGGITQSPKYLFRKEGQNVTLSCEQNLNHDAMYWYRQDPGQGLRLIYYSQIVNDFQKGDIAEGYSVSREKKESFPLTVTSAQKNPTAFYLCASTSGRESYEQYFGPGTRLTVT.

As concerns this clone: The sequence runs out 3 residues before the end of the CDR3; the remainder is reconstructed from the germline J gene. This chain connects TRBV10-3 to TRBJ1-2; D perhaps matches TRBD1 (6 bases). This CDR3 region has 15 residues. Per germline, CDR1 ENHRY and CDR2 SYGVKD. V was pared by 6 bases and J by 2 bases, with 16 bases between. Here the CDR3 reads CAISGDTGRNYGYTF. The part of the CDR3 DNA that was read is TGTGCCATCAGCGGCGATACAGGGAGGAACTATGGC.

Note on this clone: The CDR3 end falls 3 residues outside the read, so it is completed with the germline J gene. This chain uses TRBV7-8 with TRBJ2-5; 8 bases are shared with TRBD2. J lost 1 base, V lost 4 bases, and 14 bases had no gene match. The germline gives CDR1 SGHVS, CDR2 FQNEAQ. This CDR3 contains 18 residues. The sequenced part of the CDR3 DNA is TGTGCCAGCAGCTCATCCATCAGGGCGGGGGGTACCCAAGAGACC. Translated: CASSSSIRAGGTQET. The entire CDR3 is CASSSSIRAGGTQETQYF.

With regard to this clone: Sequencing ends 3 residues short of the CDR3 end; the germline J gene provides the rest. The J gene is TRBJ2-7, the V gene TRBV7-6; no reliable D call. Trimming pared 0 bases from V and 0 bases from J, leaving 6 bases between. Germline lookup yields CDR1 SGHVS and CDR2 FNYEAQ. The CDR3 consists of 14 residues. This chain's CDR3 is CASSLAPGSYEQYF. Incomplete CDR3 DNA: TGTGCCAGCAGCTTAGCCCCAGGCTCCTACGAG.

Points on this clone: The CDR3 extends 3 residues past the end of the read, so its final part is completed from the germline J gene. The chain has TRBV7-8 and TRBJ1-1; no clear D. From germline, CDR1 is SGHVS and CDR2 FQNEAQ. With 3 bases removed from V and 2 bases from J, the gap between germline ends came to 10 bases. The length of the CDR3 is 14 residues. The CDR3 bases that were read are TGTGCCAGCAGCTTGGTCAGATACAACACTGAA. Translation: CASSLVRYNTE. The whole CDR3 region reads CASSLVRYNTEAFF.

Worth noting for this clone: Coverage ceases 3 residues before the CDR3 finishes, and the germline J gene fills in the end. The genes are TRBV2 and TRBJ2-7; tentative D call: TRBD2 (6 bases). With 11 bases removed from V and 4 bases from J, the gap between germline ends came to 15 bases. CDR1 is SNHLY, CDR2 FYNNEI, per germline. This CDR3 contains 12 residues. The CDR3 DNA, read in part, is TGTGCCCTCACGAGCGGAGGGTACGAG. Its protein is CALTSGGYE. The entire CDR3 reads CALTSGGYEQYF.

With regard to this clone: The read gets to within 3 residues of the CDR3 end, and the germline J gene fills in the rest. The V gene is TRBV19, the J gene TRBJ1-3; 8 bases map to TRBD1. Losses at the gene ends were 4 bases for V and 2 bases for J; bases not matched to a gene: 1. Germline-derived CDR1 and CDR2 are LNHDA and SQIVND (reference sequence). There are 14 residues in the CDR3. The CDR3: CASSTQGAGNTIYF. The covered CDR3 bases are TGTGCCAGTAGTACACAGGGGGCTGGAAACACC. The full variable domain, its missing parts supplied by reference TRBV19 and TRBJ1-3, is DGGITQSPKYLFRKEGQNVTLSCEQNLNHDAMYWYRQDPGQGLRLIYYSQIVNDFQKGDIAEGYSVSREKKESFPLTVTSAQKNPTAFYLCASSTQGAGNTIYFGEGSWLTVV.

By frequency, this clone registers medium-sized (0.01 to 0.1%). The read comes to an end 3 residues before the CDR3 does, leaving the germline J gene to fill in the end. The chain couples TRBV18 to TRBJ2-5, with D possibly being TRBD2 (6 bases). This CDR3 has 14 amino acids. V was clipped by 3 bases and J by 5 bases, with 13 bases between them. The germline gives CDR1 KGHSH, CDR2 LQKENI. This CDR3 reads CASSPPSSAETQYF. The covered CDR3 bases are TGTGCCAGCTCACCGCCATCTAGCGCGGAGACC.

The chain's CDR3 is CASSPIGTANQPQYF. The covered CDR3 bases are TGTGCCAGCAGTCCTATCGGGACAGCCAATCAGCCG. The genes are TRBV27 and TRBJ2-3; TRBD1 agrees at 7 bases. Read coverage stops 3 residues before the CDR3 terminus; the germline J gene supplies the remainder. This CDR3 is built from 15 residues. Germline CDR1 MNHEY, CDR2 SMNVEV (reference sequence).

Comments on this clone: The read stops 3 residues short of the end of the CDR3; the missing end is completed from the germline J gene. The chain has TRBV12-3 or TRBV12-4 and TRBJ2-5; 8 bases agree with TRBD2. The CDR3 totals 13 residues. J was trimmed by 3 bases and V by 6 bases; bases with no gene match: 3. The CDR3 bases that were read are TGTGCCAGCAGACTAGCGGAGGAAGAGACC. It is translated as CASRLAEEET. The full CDR3 sequence reads CASRLAEEETQYF.

Turning to this clone: Read coverage stops 3 residues before the CDR3 terminus; the germline J gene supplies the remainder. The V call is TRBV2, the J call TRBJ2-3, with D uncertain. The CDR3 spans 12 residues. Germline assignment: CDR1 SNHLY and CDR2 FYNNEI. The CDR3 DNA, read in part, is TGTGCCAGCGGCCTGGGCTCTCAGCCG. This encodes CASGLGSQP. The CDR3, in full, reads CASGLGSQPQYF.